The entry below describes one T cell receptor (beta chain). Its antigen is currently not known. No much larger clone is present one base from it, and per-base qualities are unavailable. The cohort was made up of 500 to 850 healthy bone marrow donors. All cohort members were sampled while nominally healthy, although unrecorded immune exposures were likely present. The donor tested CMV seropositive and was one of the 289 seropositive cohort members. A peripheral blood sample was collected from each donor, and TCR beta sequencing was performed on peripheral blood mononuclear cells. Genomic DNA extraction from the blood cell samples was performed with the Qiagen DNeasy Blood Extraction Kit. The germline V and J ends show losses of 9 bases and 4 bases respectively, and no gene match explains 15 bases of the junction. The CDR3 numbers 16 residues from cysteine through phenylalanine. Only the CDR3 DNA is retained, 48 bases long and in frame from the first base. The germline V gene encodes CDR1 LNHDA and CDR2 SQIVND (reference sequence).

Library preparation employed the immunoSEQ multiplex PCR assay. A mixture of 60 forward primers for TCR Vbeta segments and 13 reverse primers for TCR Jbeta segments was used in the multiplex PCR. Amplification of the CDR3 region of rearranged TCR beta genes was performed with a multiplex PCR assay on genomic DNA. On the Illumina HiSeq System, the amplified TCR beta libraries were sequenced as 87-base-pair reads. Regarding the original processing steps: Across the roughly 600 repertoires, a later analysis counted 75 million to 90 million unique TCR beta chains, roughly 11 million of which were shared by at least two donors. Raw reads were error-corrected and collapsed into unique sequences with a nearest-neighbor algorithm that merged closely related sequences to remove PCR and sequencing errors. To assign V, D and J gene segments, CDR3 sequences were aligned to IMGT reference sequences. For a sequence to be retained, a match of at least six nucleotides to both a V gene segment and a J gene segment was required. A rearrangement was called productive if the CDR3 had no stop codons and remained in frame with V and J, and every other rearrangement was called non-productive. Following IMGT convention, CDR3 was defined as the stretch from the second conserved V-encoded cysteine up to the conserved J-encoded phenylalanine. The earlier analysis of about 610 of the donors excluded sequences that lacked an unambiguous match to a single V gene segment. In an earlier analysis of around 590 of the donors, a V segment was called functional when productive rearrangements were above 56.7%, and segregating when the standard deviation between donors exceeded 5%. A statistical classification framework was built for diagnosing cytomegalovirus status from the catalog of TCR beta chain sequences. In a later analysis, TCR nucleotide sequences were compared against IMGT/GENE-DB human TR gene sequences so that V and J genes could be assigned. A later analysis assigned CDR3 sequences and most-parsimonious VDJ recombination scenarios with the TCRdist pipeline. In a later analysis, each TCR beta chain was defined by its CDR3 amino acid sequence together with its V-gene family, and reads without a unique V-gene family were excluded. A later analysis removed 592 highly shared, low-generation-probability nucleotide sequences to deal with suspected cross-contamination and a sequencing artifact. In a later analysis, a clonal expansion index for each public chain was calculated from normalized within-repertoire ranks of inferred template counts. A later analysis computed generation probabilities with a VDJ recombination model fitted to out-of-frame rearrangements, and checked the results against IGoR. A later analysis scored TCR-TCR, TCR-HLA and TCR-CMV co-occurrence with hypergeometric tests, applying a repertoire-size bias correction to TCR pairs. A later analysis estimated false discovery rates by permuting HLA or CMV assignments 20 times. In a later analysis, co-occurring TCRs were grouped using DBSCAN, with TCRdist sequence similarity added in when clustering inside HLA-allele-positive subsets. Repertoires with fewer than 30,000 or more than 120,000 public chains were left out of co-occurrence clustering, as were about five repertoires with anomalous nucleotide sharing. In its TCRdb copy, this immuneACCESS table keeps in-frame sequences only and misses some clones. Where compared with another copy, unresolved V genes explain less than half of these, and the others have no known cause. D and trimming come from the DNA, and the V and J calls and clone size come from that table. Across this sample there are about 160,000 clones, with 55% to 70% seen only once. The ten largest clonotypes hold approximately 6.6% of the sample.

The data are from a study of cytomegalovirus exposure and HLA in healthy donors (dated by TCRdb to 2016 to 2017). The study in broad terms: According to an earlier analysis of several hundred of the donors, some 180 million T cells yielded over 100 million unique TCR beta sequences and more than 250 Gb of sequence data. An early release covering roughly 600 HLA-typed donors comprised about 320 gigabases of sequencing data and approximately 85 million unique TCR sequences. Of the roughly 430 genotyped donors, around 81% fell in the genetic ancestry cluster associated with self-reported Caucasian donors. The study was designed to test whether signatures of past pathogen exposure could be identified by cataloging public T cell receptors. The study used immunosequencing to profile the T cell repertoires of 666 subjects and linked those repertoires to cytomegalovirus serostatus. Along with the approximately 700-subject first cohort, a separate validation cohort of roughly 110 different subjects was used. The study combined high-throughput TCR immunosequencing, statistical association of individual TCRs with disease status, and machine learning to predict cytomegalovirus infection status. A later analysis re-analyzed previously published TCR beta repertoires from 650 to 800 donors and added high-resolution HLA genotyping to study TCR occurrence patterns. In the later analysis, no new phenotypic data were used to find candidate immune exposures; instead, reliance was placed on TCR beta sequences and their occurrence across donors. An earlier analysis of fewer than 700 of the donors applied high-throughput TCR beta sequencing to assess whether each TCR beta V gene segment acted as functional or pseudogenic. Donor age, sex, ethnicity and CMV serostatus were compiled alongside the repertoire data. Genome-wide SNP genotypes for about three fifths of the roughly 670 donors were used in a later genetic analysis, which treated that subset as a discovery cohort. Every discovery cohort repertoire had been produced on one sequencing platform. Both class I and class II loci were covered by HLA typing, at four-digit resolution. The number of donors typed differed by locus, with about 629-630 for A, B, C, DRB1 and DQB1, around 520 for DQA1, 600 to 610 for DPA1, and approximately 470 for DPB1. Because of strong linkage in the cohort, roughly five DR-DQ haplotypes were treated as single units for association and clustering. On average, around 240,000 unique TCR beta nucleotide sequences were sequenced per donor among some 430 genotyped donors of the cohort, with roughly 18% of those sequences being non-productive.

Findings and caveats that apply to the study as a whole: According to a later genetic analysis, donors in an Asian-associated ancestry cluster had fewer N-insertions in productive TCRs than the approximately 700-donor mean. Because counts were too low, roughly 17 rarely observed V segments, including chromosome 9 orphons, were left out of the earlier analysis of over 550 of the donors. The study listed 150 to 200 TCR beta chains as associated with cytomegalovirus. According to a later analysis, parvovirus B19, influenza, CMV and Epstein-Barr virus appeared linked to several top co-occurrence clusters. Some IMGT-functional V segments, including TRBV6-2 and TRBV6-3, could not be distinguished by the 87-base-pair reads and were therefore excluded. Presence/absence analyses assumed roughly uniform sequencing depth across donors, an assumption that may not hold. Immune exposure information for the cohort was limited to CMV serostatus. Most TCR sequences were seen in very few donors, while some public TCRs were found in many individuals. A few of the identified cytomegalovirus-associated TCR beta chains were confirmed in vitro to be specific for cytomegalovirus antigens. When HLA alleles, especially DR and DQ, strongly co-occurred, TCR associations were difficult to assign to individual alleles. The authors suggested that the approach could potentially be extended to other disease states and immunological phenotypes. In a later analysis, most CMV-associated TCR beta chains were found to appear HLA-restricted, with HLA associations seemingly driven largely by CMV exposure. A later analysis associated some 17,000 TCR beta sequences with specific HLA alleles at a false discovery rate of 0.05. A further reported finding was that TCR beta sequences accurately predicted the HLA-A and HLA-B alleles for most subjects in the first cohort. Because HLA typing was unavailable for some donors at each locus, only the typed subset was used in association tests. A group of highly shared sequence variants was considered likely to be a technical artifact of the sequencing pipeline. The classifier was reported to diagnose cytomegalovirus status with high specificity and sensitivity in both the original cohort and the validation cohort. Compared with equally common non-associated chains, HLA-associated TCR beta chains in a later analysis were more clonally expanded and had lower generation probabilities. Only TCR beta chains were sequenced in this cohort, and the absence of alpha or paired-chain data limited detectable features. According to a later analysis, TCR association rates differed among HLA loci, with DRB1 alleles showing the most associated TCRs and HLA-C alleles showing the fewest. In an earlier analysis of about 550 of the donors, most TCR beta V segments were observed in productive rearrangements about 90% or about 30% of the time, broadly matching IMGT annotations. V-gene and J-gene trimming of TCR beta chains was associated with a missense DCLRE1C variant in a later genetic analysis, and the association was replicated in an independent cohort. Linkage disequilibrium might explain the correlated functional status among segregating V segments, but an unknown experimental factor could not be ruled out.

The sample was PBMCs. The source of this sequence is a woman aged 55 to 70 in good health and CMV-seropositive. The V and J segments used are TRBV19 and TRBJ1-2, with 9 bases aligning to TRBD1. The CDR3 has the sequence CARIAPRDRDVYGYTF. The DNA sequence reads TGTGCCAGGATAGCACCTAGGGACAGGGACGTCTATGGCTACACCTTC.